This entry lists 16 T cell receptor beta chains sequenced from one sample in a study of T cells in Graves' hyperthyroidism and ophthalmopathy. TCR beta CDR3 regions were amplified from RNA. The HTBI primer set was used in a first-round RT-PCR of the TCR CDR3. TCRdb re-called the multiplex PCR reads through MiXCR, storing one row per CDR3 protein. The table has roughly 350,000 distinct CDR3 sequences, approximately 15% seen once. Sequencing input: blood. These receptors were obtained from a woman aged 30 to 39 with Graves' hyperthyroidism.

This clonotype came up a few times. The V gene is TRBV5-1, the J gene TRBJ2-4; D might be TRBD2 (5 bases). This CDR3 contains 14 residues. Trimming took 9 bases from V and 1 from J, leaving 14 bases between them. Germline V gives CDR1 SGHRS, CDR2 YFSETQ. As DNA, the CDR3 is TGCGCCATCAACGACCCGGGGGCCAAAAACATTCAGTACTTC. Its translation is CAINDPGAKNIQYF.

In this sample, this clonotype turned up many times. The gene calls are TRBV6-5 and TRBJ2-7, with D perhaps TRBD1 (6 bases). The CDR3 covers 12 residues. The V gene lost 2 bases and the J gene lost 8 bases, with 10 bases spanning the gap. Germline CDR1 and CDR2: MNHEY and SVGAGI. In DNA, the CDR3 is TGTGCCAGCAGTTACCCACAGGGCCAGCAGTACTTC. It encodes CASSYPQGQQYF.

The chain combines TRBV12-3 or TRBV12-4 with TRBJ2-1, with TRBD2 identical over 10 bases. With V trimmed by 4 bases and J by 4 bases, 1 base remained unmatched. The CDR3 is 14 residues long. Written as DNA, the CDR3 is TGTGCCAGCAGTTCTAGCGGGGGTTACAATGAGCAGTTCTTC. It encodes CASSSSGGYNEQFF.

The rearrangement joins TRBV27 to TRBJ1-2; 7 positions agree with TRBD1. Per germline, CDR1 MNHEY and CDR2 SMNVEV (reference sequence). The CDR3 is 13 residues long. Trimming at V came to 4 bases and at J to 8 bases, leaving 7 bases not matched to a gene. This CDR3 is CASSYQGVRGYTF. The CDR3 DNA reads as TGTGCCAGCAGTTATCAGGGGGTACGAGGCTACACCTTC.

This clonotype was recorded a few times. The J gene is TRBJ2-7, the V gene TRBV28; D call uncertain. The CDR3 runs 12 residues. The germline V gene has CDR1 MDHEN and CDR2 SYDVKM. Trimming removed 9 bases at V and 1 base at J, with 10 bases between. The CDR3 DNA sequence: TGTGCCAGTAGGACCGGGTCCTACGAGCAGTACTTC. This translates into CASRTGSYEQYF.

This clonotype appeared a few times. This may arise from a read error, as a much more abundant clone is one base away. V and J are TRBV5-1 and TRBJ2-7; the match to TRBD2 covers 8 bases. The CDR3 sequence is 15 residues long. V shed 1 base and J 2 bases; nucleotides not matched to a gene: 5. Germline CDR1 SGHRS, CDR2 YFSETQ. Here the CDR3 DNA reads TGCGCCAGCAGCTTGATGGCGGGAGGAACCTACGAGCAGTACTTC. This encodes CASSLMAGGTYEQYF. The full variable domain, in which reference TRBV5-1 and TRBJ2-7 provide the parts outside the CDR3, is KAGVTQTPRYLIKTRGQQVTLSCSPISGHRSVSWYQQTPGQGLQFLFEYFSETQRNKGNFPGRFSGRQFSNSRSEMNVSTLELGDSALYLCASSLMAGGTYEQYFGPGTRLTVT.

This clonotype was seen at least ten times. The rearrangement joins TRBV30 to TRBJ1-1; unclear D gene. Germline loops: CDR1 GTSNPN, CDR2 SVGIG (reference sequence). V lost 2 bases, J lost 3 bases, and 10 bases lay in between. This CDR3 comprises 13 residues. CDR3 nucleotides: TGTGCCTGGAGTAGCGGTTATCACACTGAAGCTTTCTTT. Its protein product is CAWSSGYHTEAFF.

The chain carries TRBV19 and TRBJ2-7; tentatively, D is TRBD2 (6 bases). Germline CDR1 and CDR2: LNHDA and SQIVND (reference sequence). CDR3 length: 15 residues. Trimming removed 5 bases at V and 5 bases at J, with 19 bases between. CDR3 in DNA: TGTGCCAGTAGTGATACGGGAGTTTTAGGGAACGAGCAGTACTTC. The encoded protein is CASSDTGVLGNEQYF.

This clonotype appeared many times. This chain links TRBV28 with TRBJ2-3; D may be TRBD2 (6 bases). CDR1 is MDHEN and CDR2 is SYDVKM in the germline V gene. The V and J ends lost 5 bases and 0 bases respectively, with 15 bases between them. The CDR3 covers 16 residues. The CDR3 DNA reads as TGTGCCAGCAGTCCCCTTTTTGCGGGAAGCACAGATACGCAGTATTTT. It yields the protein CASSPLFAGSTDTQYF.

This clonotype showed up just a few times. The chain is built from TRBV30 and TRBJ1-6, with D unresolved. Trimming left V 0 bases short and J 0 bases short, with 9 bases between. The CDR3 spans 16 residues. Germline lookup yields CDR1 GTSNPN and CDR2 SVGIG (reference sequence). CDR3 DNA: TGTGCCTGGAGTGTACCGATGAGCTCCTATAATTCACCCCTCCACTTT. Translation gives CAWSVPMSSYNSPLHF.

This CDR3 is CASSSAGDKAKNIQYF. DNA for the CDR3: TGTGCCAGCTCCTCGGCGGGGGACAAAGCCAAAAACATTCAGTACTTC. The chain carries TRBV6-1 and TRBJ2-4; possibly TRBD2 for D (7 bases). Per germline, CDR1 MNHNS and CDR2 SASEGT. The CDR3 has 16 residues. The V end lost 8 bases, the J end lost 0 bases, and 17 bases lay between the germline ends.

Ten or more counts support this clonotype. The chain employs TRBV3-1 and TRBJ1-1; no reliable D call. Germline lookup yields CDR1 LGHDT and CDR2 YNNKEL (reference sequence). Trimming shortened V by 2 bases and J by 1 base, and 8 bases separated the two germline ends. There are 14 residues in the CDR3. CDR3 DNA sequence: TGTGCCAGCAGCCAAAGTTTGGCGAACACTGAAGCTTTCTTT. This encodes CASSQSLANTEAFF.

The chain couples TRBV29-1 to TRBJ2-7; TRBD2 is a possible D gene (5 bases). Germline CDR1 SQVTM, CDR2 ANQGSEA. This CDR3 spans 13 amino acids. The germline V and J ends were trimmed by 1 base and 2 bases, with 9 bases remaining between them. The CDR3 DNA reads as TGCAGCGTTGAAGGAGGGCGCACCTACGAGCAGTACTTC. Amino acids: CSVEGGRTYEQYF.

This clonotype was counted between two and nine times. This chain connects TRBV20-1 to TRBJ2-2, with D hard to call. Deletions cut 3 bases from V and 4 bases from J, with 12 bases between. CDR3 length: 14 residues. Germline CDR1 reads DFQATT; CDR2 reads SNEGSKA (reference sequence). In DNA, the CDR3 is TGCAGTGCTAGTCCCCGGCCCTTCACCGGGGAGCTGTTTTTT. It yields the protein CSASPRPFTGELFF.

The CDR3 DNA is TGTGCCAGCAGTCCTCAGTCAGGGGGAAACACCATATATTTT. Its protein product is CASSPQSGGNTIYF. The V and J genes are TRBV12-3 or TRBV12-4 and TRBJ1-3; D is possibly TRBD1 (5 bases). Trimming cost V 5 bases and J 4 bases, with 12 bases left between them. The CDR3 sequence is 14 residues long.

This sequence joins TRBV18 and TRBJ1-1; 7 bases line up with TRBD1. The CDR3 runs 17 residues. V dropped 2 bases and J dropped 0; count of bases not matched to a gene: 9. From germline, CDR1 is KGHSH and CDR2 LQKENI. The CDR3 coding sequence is TGTGCCAGCTCACCAATAGCCTACAGGGGCATGAACACTGAAGCTTTCTTT. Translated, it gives CASSPIAYRGMNTEAFF. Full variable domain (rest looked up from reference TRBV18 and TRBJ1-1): NAGVMQNPRHLVRRRGQEARLRCSPMKGHSHVYWYRQLPEEGLKFMVYLQKENIIDESGMPKERFSAEFPKEGPSILRIQQVVRGDSAAYFCASSPIAYRGMNTEAFFGQGTRLTVV.